The clone carrying this T cell receptor beta chain was seen a handful of times. This sample was included in a study of beta chain features in type 1 diabetes. All of the isolated RNA was reverse transcribed, so expressed TCRB transcripts were sequenced. Produced via immunoSEQ multiplex PCR; TCRdb's table is partial and in-frame only. The sample has roughly 400,000 clones, over 11% seen once. Trimming took 1 base from V and 4 from J, leaving 8 bases between them. The CDR3 length is 14 residues. The V gene's germline CDR1 is SGHTA and CDR2 FQGNSA. The chain recombines TRBV7-2 with TRBJ1-3; possibly TRBD1 for D (6 bases). This receptor was taken from a man aged 30 to 39 in good health. Sequencing input: naive CD4+ T cells from blood. This CDR3 is CASSLGGTGNTIYF. As DNA, the CDR3 is TGTGCCAGCAGCTTAGGTGGGACAGGAAACACCATATATTTT.